This entry features one TCR beta chain sequence. Its antigen is still unknown. Qualities for individual bases were not recorded, and no much larger clone is one base off. CDR1 and CDR2 are read off the germline V gene as LGHNA and YNFKEQ. Relative to germline, V is 1 base shorter and J is 8 bases shorter, with 14 bases between their ends. The CDR3 measures 14 amino acids from cysteine to phenylalanine. The retained sequence is limited to the CDR3, 42 bases, with the frame set at the first base. TCRbeta CDR3 regions were amplified from genomic DNA by means of the immunoSEQ Assay, a bias-controlled multiplex PCR. In the paper's pipeline: Within the assay, amplification of reference gene primers was used to estimate how many nucleated cells each sample contained. To quantify the absolute abundance of each unique TCRbeta CDR3 rearrangement, sequence reads were collapsed and filtered. For each sample, productive Simpson clonality was calculated as the square root of Simpson's diversity index across productive rearrangements. Entries here come from immuneACCESS through TCRdb and include only in-frame sequences with V and J called. Some clones fail to appear in such tables; in the studies checked, an unresolved V gene covers under half of the shortfall, and the cause of the remainder is unknown. D and trimming were read from the DNA, whereas the V and J calls and clone size are those reported in that table. This sample has about 250,000 clones in its table, and approximately 89% of those were observed once. Jointly, the top ten make up approximately 6% of the sample.

This sample stems from a study of blood T cell repertoires in COVID-19 (dated by TCRdb to between 2020 and 2021). Background for the entire study: The collaborator samples originated in the United States, Italy and Spain and spanned the acute and convalescent phases of COVID-19. The material from the prospective study consisted of cDNA or gDNA derived from T cells, B-cell-depleted T cells, or PBMCs. Deeply sampled blood TCRbeta repertoires from subjects exposed to, actively infected with, or recovered from COVID-19 were included in the dataset. The repertoires were released in a freely available public database intended as a resource for research on the immune response to SARS-CoV-2. The samples were drawn from the first 160 participants of the ongoing ImmuneRACE study and from 950 to 1,500 subjects provided by 6 global collaborators. Sample metadata almost always included a de-identified subject ID, COVID-19 status, age in years and sex. Where HLA class I and class II types were available, the types were taken from metadata supplied by the sample provider, not from assay-based typing. Overall study outcomes, separate from this receptor: Clinical and demographic metadata were provided uncurated, with the amount varying by source and participant.

In Seattle, one collaborating source enrolled patients while the infection was active and tracked those patients longitudinally over the course of disease. Each collaborating institution followed its own protocols to collect whole blood in K2EDTA tubes. Collaborator samples were shipped for TCRbeta analysis as frozen whole blood, isolated PBMCs, or DNA extracted from either sample type. This receptor was taken from a woman in her twenties or thirties with COVID-19, enrolled during active disease. Sequencing input: peripheral blood. This sequence uses TRBV4-2 and TRBJ1-1, with no confident D gene call. The CDR3 amino acid sequence is: CASSQGFNSGEAFF. The nucleotide sequence is given as TGTGCCAGCAGCCAAGGGTTCAATTCGGGGGAAGCTTTCTTT.